This TCR beta chain is from a study of blood T cell repertoires in COVID-19. In the authors' methods: From reference gene primer amplification, estimates of nucleated cell counts were derived. Repertoires were generated with immunoSEQ multiplex PCR, while TCRdb's copy carries only in-frame clones and drops some. The V and J calls and clone size were taken over from that table, and D and trimming were inferred from the DNA. Of 100,000 or so clones in the sample, 90% to 95% were seen once. Germline values: CDR1 LGHDT, CDR2 YNNKEL (reference sequence). Trimming cost V 1 base and J 4 bases; bases outside gene matches: 10. This CDR3 region has 17 residues.

The rearrangement uses TRBV3-1 (or the pseudogene TRBV3-2) and TRBJ2-1; TRBD2 matches at 7 bases. The source of this sequence is a man aged 60 to 69 with acute or convalescent COVID-19. Sample: peripheral blood. CDR3 sequence: CASSQGILAGAYNEQFF. CDR3 nucleotide sequence: TGTGCCAGCAGCCAAGGAATCCTTGCGGGAGCTTACAATGAGCAGTTCTTC.